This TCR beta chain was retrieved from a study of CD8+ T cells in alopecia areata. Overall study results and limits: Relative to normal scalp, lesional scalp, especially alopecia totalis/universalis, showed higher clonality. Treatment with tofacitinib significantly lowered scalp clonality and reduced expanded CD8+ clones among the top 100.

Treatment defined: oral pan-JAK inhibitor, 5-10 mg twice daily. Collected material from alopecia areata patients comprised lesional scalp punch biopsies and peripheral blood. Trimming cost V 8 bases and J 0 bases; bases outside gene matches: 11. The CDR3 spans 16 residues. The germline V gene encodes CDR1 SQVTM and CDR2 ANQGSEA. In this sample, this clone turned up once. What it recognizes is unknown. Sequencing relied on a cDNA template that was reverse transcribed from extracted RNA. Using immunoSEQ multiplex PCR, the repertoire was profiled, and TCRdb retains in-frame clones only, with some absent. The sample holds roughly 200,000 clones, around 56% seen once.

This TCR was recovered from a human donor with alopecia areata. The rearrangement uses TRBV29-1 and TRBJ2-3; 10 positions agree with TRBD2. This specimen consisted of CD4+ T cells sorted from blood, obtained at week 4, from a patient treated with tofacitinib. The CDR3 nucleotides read TGCAGCCTTAGCGGGGGGTACCTTACTAGCACAGATACGCAGTATTTT. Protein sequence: CSLSGGYLTSTDTQYF.